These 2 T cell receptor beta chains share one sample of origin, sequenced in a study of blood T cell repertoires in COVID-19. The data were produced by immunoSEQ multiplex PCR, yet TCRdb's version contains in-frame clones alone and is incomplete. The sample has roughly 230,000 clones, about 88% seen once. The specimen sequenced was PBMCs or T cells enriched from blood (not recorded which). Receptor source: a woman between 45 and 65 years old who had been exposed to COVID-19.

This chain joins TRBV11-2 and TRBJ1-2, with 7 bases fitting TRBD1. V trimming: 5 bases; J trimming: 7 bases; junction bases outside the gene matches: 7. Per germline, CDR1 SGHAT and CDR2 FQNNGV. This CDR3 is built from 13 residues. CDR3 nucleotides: TGTGCCAGCAGCATCGACAGGGCAGGTGGCTACACCTTC. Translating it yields CASSIDRAGGYTF. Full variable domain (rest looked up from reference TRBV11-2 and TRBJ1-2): EAGVAQSPRYKIIEKRQSVAFWCNPISGHATLYWYQQILGQGPKLLIQFQNNGVVDDSQLPKDRFSAERLKGVDSTLKIQPAKLEDSAVYLCASSIDRAGGYTFGSGTRLTVV.

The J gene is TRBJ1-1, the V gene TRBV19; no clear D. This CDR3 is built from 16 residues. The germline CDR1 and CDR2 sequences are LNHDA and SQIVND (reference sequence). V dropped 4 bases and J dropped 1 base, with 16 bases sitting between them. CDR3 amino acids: CASSTPRRRENTEAFF. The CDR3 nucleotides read TGTGCCAGTAGTACCCCCCGGAGGAGGGAGAACACTGAAGCTTTCTTT.